This TCR beta chain derives from a study of cytomegalovirus exposure and HLA in healthy donors. The study, taken as a whole, reports: According to reports, the classifier identified cytomegalovirus status with high specificity and sensitivity. Follow-up analysis later connected one missense variant in DCLRE1C with trimming of TCR beta V- and J-genes.

The PCR made use of 60 Vbeta and 13 Jbeta primers. Profiling relied on immunoSEQ multiplex PCR, and the TCRdb table lists in-frame clones only, not all of them. The repertoire shows around 140,000 clones; the top ten hold approximately 1.5%. V was pared by 1 base and J by 0 bases, with 3 bases of the junction left unmatched. The CDR3 runs to 16 residues. The germline CDR1 and CDR2 sequences are SGHRS and YFSETQ. Details on this clone: No antigen is known for it. This sample also contains other DNA sequences that code for the same CDR3.

The TCR sequence derives from a middle-aged woman in good health and CMV-seronegative. The chain couples TRBV5-1 to TRBJ1-1; 10 bases align to TRBD1. Sequenced input: PBMCs. CDR3 amino acids: CASSLLGQGLNTEAFF. For the CDR3, the DNA is TGCGCCAGCAGCTTGTTGGGACAGGGGTTGAACACTGAAGCTTTCTTT.